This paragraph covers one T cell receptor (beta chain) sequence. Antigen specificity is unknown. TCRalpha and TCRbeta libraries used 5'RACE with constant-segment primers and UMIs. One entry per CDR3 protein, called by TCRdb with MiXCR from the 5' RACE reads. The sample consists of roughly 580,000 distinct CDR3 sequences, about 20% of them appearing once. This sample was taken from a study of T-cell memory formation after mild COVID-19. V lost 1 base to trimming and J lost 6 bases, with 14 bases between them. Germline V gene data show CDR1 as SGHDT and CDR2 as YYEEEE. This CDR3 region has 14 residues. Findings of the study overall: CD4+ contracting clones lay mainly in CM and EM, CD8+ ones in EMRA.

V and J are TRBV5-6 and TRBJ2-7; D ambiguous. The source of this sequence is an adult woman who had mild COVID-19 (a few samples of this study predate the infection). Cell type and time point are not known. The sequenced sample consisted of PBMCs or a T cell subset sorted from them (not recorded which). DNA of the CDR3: TGTGCCAGCAGCTTGTTACGGCTCCAACGCGAGCAGTACTTC. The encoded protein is CASSLLRLQREQYF.